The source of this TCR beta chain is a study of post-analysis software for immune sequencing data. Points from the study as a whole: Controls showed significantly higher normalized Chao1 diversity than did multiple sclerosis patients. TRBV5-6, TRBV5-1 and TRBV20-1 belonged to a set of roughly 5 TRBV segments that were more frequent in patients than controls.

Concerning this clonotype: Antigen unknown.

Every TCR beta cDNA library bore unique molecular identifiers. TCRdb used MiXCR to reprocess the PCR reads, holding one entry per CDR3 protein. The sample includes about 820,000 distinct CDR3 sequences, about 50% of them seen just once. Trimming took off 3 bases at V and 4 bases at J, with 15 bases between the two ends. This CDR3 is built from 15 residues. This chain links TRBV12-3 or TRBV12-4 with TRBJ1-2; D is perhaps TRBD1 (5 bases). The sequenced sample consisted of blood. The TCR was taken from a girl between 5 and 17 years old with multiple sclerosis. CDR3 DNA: TGTGCCAGCAGTTTCTTTTCCCCAGGGCTCTATGGCTACACCTTC. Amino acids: CASSFFSPGLYGYTF.